Many counts were recorded for the clone carrying this TCR beta chain. The CDR3 length is 15 residues. The V segment lost 6 bases and the J segment 9 bases; nucleotides outside the gene matches: 11. These data originate in a study of identical twins. Template switching added a universal primer site; cDNA carried unique molecular identifiers. From the 5' RACE reads, TCRdb called clonotypes with MiXCR, one entry per CDR3 protein. The sample comprises approximately 680,000 distinct CDR3 sequences, roughly 7.2% of which are singletons, and 1.6% rests with the top ten. This same sample was also taken into another study, of yellow fever vaccine responses in identical twins.

The sample taken for sequencing was PBMCs. The V gene is TRBV12-3 or TRBV12-4, the J gene TRBJ2-1, with 10 bases lining up with TRBD1. This TCR was recovered from a woman under 30 in good health. Here the CDR3 DNA reads TGTGCCAGCAGGGGACAGGGGTCCCAAACAGTTGAGCAGTTCTTC. Amino acids: CASRGQGSQTVEQFF.